The rows below give T cell receptor beta chains drawn from one sample of a study of cytomegalovirus exposure and HLA in healthy donors. Generated by immunoSEQ multiplex PCR, the TCRdb table keeps only in-frame clones and is missing some. The sample has roughly 100,000 clones; around 80% are singletons. The material sequenced was PBMCs. The receptor source for this set is a man aged 35-49 years in good health and CMV-seropositive. Each CDR3 is given with its conserved first and last residue. D genes are given only for firm matches. Only some rows state a clone size, as once, few, many or a class for expanded clones.

clone_size: .; j_call: TRBJ2-7; v_call: TRBV30; d_call: TRBD1; cdr3_aa: CAWSTGQGTSYEQYF; cdr3_nt: TGTGCCTGGAGCACCGGACAGGGGACGTCCTACGAGCAGTACTTC
clone_size: .; j_call: TRBJ2-1; v_call: TRBV14; d_call: .; cdr3_aa: CASSRLLGSEQFF; cdr3_nt: TGTGCCAGCAGCCGACTCTTGGGGAGTGAGCAGTTCTTC
clone_size: .; j_call: TRBJ1-1; v_call: TRBV21-1; d_call: .; cdr3_aa: CASGQNTEAFF; cdr3_nt: TGTGCCAGCGGGCAGAACACTGAAGCTTTCTTT
clone_size: .; j_call: TRBJ2-2; v_call: TRBV9; d_call: .; cdr3_aa: CASSARDFNTGELFF; cdr3_nt: TGTGCCAGCAGCGCCAGGGACTTTAACACCGGGGAGCTGTTTTTT
clone_size: .; j_call: TRBJ1-5; v_call: TRBV4-1; d_call: .; cdr3_aa: CASSQAYSNQPQHF; cdr3_nt: TGCGCCAGCAGCCAAGCTTATAGCAATCAGCCCCAGCATTTT
clone_size: .; j_call: TRBJ2-3; v_call: TRBV7-9; d_call: .; cdr3_aa: CASSLGLAETDTQYF; cdr3_nt: TGTGCCAGCAGCTTAGGGCTAGCCGAGACAGATACGCAGTATTTT
clone_size: .; j_call: TRBJ1-1; v_call: TRBV11-3; d_call: .; cdr3_aa: CASSLVAESNTEAFF; cdr3_nt: TGTGCCAGCAGCTTAGTGGCGGAATCTAACACTGAAGCTTTCTTT
clone_size: .; j_call: TRBJ1-4; v_call: TRBV4-1; d_call: TRBD1; cdr3_aa: CASSQGTGEIEKLFF; cdr3_nt: TGCGCCAGCAGCCAAGGGACAGGGGAGATTGAAAAACTGTTTTTT
clone_size: .; j_call: TRBJ2-7; v_call: TRBV7-8; d_call: TRBD2; cdr3_aa: CASSLTGTNYEQYF; cdr3_nt: TGTGCCAGCAGCTTAACCGGGACTAACTACGAGCAGTACTTC
clone_size: few; j_call: TRBJ1-1; v_call: TRBV7-9; d_call: .; cdr3_aa: CASSLLGAVSTEAFF; cdr3_nt: TGTGCCAGCAGCTTATTAGGGGCGGTCTCCACTGAAGCTTTCTTT
clone_size: once; j_call: TRBJ2-1; v_call: TRBV6-5; d_call: TRBD1; cdr3_aa: CASSYSLQGAQNEQFF; cdr3_nt: TGTGCCAGCAGTTACTCGTTGCAGGGGGCTCAGAATGAGCAGTTCTTC
clone_size: once; j_call: TRBJ1-5; v_call: TRBV6-5; d_call: .; cdr3_aa: CASSSSTTQPQHF; cdr3_nt: .
clone_size: .; j_call: TRBJ2-7; v_call: TRBV11-2; d_call: TRBD2; cdr3_aa: CASSLGGTSGVSYEQYF; cdr3_nt: TGTGCCAGCAGCTTAGGTGGGACTAGCGGAGTTTCCTACGAGCAGTACTTC
clone_size: .; j_call: TRBJ2-3; v_call: TRBV7-9; d_call: .; cdr3_aa: CASSLWLGGTDTQYF; cdr3_nt: TGTGCCAGCAGCTTATGGCTTGGTGGCACAGATACGCAGTATTTT
clone_size: .; j_call: TRBJ1-5; v_call: TRBV18; d_call: .; cdr3_aa: CASSSGQRQPQHF; cdr3_nt: TGTGCCAGCTCATCCGGACAGAGGCAGCCCCAGCATTTT
clone_size: .; j_call: TRBJ1-2; v_call: TRBV7-9; d_call: .; cdr3_aa: CASSLSENGYTF; cdr3_nt: TGTGCCAGCAGCTTAAGCGAAAATGGCTACACCTTC
clone_size: .; j_call: TRBJ2-2; v_call: TRBV28; d_call: .; cdr3_aa: CASNYLGNTGELFF; cdr3_nt: TGTGCCAGCAACTATCTGGGGAACACCGGGGAGCTGTTTTTT
clone_size: .; j_call: TRBJ2-5; v_call: TRBV14; d_call: TRBD2; cdr3_aa: CASSEFGRPPQETQYF; cdr3_nt: TGTGCCAGCAGCGAGTTCGGGAGGCCACCCCAAGAGACCCAGTACTTC
clone_size: .; j_call: TRBJ1-2; v_call: TRBV4-1; d_call: TRBD1; cdr3_aa: CASSRAATGGSGYGYTF; cdr3_nt: TGCGCCAGCAGCCGGGCGGCCACAGGGGGCTCAGGTTATGGCTACACCTTC
clone_size: .; j_call: TRBJ2-1; v_call: TRBV15; d_call: .; cdr3_aa: CATSRTVSYNEQFF; cdr3_nt: TGTGCCACCAGCAGGACAGTCTCCTACAATGAGCAGTTCTTC
clone_size: once; j_call: TRBJ2-1; v_call: TRBV5-1; d_call: TRBD2; cdr3_aa: CASTLLGLVSNEQFF; cdr3_nt: TGCGCCAGCACCTTACTAGGACTAGTATCCAATGAGCAGTTCTTC
clone_size: .; j_call: TRBJ1-1; v_call: TRBV6-1; d_call: .; cdr3_aa: CASSDRESTEAFF; cdr3_nt: TGTGCCAGCAGTGACAGGGAAAGCACTGAAGCTTTCTTT
clone_size: .; j_call: TRBJ2-7; v_call: TRBV5-1; d_call: .; cdr3_aa: CASSHPLRSYEQYF; cdr3_nt: TGCGCCAGCAGCCATCCTTTACGTTCCTACGAGCAGTACTTC
clone_size: .; j_call: TRBJ1-1; v_call: TRBV25-1; d_call: .; cdr3_aa: CASSERGKAFF; cdr3_nt: TGTGCCAGCAGTGAGAGAGGGAAAGCTTTCTTT
clone_size: .; j_call: TRBJ1-1; v_call: TRBV6-5; d_call: .; cdr3_aa: CASSYGGSMNTEAFF; cdr3_nt: TGTGCCAGCAGTTACGGGGGGTCGATGAACACTGAAGCTTTCTTT
clone_size: .; j_call: TRBJ1-2; v_call: TRBV28; d_call: .; cdr3_aa: CASISPGQTYTF; cdr3_nt: TGTGCCAGCATAAGTCCCGGACAGACGTACACCTTC
clone_size: .; j_call: TRBJ1-1; v_call: TRBV5-4; d_call: .; cdr3_aa: CASSLAGGLHTEAFF; cdr3_nt: TGTGCCAGCAGCTTGGCCGGGGGACTACACACTGAAGCTTTCTTT
clone_size: .; j_call: TRBJ1-5; v_call: TRBV28; d_call: .; cdr3_aa: CASRRGGTQPQHF; cdr3_nt: TGTGCCAGCCGCCGGGGGGGGACGCAGCCCCAGCATTTT
clone_size: .; j_call: TRBJ1-5; v_call: TRBV7-2; d_call: .; cdr3_aa: CASSLDLSRKNQPQHF; cdr3_nt: TGTGCCAGCAGCTTAGACTTGTCTAGAAAAAATCAGCCCCAGCATTTT
clone_size: .; j_call: TRBJ2-1; v_call: TRBV7-8; d_call: .; cdr3_aa: CASSLNRVGNFF; cdr3_nt: TGTGCCAGCAGCCTCAACAGGGTGGGAAATTTCTTC
clone_size: .; j_call: TRBJ2-1; v_call: TRBV10-1; d_call: .; cdr3_aa: CASSETPGHSYNEQFF; cdr3_nt: TGCGCCAGCAGTGAGACCCCCGGACACTCCTACAATGAGCAGTTCTTC